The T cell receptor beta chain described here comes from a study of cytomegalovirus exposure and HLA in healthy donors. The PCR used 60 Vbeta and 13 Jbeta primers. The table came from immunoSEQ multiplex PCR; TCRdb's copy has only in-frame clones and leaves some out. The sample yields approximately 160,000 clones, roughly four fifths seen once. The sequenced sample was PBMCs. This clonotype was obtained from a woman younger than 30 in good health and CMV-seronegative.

The CDR3 loop reads CASGLRGGGLAGGPGYEQYF. Here the CDR3 DNA reads TGTGCTAGTGGTTTGAGGGGGGGCGGACTAGCGGGGGGCCCGGGGTACGAGCAGTACTTC. The rearrangement uses TRBV12-5 and TRBJ2-7; 14 bases align to TRBD2. V lost 2 bases and J lost 4; bases outside the gene matches: 16. The CDR3 loop spans 20 amino acids. The germline V gene encodes CDR1 LGHNT and CDR2 FRNRAP.